Sequencing of this T cell receptor (beta chain) was carried out in a study of T cells in Graves' hyperthyroidism and ophthalmopathy. Findings and caveats of the study: In validation, the model predicted ophthalmopathy. These predictions came a median about 6.5 months before onset. Most thyroid clonotypes expanded above 0.001 appeared in blood too.

Template material for amplifying TCR beta CDR3 regions consisted of RNA transcripts. In the first-round RT-PCR of the TCR CDR3, the HTBI primer set was used. Via MiXCR, TCRdb re-called the multiplex PCR reads, giving one row per CDR3 protein. Among 500,000 to 600,000 distinct CDR3 sequences listed, just over 45% were seen once. Comments on this clonotype: Its specificity is unknown.

The V end was cut by 6 bases, the J end by 7 bases, with 19 bases between. Germline loops: CDR1 WSHSY, CDR2 SAAADI. This CDR3 has 15 amino acids. Patients were excluded for uncontrolled infection, other autoimmune disease, pregnancy or lactation. The diagnoses drew upon clinical symptoms, serum thyroxine and TRAb, thyroid ultrasound and orbital computed tomography. The sequence was collected from an adult woman with Graves' disease, either hyperthyroidism or ophthalmopathy (not recorded which). The chain combines TRBV10-2 with TRBJ1-5; D uncertain. Material for sequencing was peripheral blood or thyroid tissue (not recorded which). The CDR3 DNA reads as TGCGCCAGCAGCCAATACGTGTCAGCTAACCAGCCCCAGCATTTT. It specifies CASSQYVSANQPQHF.